Below, 3 T cell receptor beta chains from the same sample are listed, as sequenced in a study of blood T cell repertoires in COVID-19. The data were produced by immunoSEQ multiplex PCR, yet TCRdb's version contains in-frame clones alone and is incomplete. This repertoire shows about 26,000 clones, over 90% found once; its top ten account for around 2%. The material sequenced was peripheral blood. These receptors came from a human donor in a cohort sampled during active COVID-19.

The chain joins TRBV28 to TRBJ2-5; 7 bases are shared with TRBD2. The length of the CDR3 is 14 residues. V trimming: 5 bases; J trimming: 4 bases; junction bases outside the gene matches: 7. Germline lookup yields CDR1 MDHEN and CDR2 SYDVKM. The CDR3 nucleotides read TGTGCCAGCAGTAGGCGGGAGAATGGAGAGACCCAGTACTTC. It codes for CASSRRENGETQYF.

This chain joins TRBV3-1 (or the pseudogene TRBV3-2) and TRBJ2-7; 7 bases map to TRBD1. Trimming at V came to 6 bases and at J to 5 bases, leaving 4 bases not matched to a gene. CDR1 is LGHDT, CDR2 YNNKEL, per germline (reference sequence). The CDR3 loop spans 12 amino acids. CDR3: CASSDRADEQYF. CDR3 in DNA: TGTGCCAGCAGTGACAGGGCCGACGAGCAGTACTTC.

The V gene is TRBV7-2, the J gene TRBJ2-2; possible D gene TRBD2, 6 bases. Germline-derived CDR1 and CDR2 are SGHTA and FQGNSA. The CDR3 extends over 15 amino acids. V was pared by 2 bases and J by 4 bases, with 11 bases between. DNA of the CDR3: TGTGCCAGCAGCTTACTTACGGGAGCCACCGGGGAGCTGTTTTTT. Its translation: CASSLLTGATGELFF.